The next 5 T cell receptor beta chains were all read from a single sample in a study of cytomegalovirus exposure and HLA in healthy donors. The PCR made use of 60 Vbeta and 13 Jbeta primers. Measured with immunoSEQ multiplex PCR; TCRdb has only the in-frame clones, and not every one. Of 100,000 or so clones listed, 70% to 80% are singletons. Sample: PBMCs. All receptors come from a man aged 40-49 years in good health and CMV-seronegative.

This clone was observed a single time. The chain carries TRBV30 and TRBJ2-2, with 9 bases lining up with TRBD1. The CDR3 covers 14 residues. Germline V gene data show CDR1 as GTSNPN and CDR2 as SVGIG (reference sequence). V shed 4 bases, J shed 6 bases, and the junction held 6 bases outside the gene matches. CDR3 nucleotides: TGTGCCTGGATTCGGTACAGGGGGCCCGGGGAGCTGTTTTTT. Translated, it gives CAWIRYRGPGELFF.

The chain's CDR3 is CASSLVGGPYNEQFF. The CDR3 region has the DNA TGTGCCAGCAGCTTGGTAGGGGGCCCCTACAATGAGCAGTTCTTC. The chain links TRBV5-4 to TRBJ2-1, with 7 bases aligning to TRBD1. This CDR3 region has 15 residues. With V trimmed by 0 bases and J by 2 bases, 2 bases remained unmatched. Germline loops: CDR1 SGHNT, CDR2 YYREEE (reference sequence).

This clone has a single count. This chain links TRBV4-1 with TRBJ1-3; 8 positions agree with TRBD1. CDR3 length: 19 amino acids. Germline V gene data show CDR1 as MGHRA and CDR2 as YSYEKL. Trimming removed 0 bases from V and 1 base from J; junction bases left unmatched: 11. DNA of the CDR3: TGCGCCAGCAGCCAAGAAGGGGGCAGGGGGCGCGTATCTGGAAACACCATATATTTT. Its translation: CASSQEGGRGRVSGNTIYF.

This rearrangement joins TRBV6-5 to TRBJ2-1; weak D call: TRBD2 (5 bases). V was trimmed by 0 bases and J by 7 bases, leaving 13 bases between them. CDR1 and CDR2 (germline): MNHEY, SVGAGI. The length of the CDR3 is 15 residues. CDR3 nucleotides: TGTGCCAGCAGTTACTCTTCGAGGGTTCGGAATGAGCAGTTCTTC. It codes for CASSYSSRVRNEQFF.

CDR3 protein: CASSGTGWNQPQHF. CDR3 nucleotides: TGTGCCAGCTCGGGGACAGGGTGGAATCAGCCCCAGCATTTT. The V call is TRBV2, the J call TRBJ1-5; 9 positions agree with TRBD1. The CDR3 is made up of 14 amino acids. Germline V lookup: CDR1 SNHLY, CDR2 FYNNEI. V trimming: 8 bases; J trimming: 4 bases; junction bases outside the gene matches: 6.